This T cell receptor (beta chain) was retrieved from a study of T cell changes during pregnancy in multiple sclerosis. Germline V gene data show CDR1 as MNHEY and CDR2 as SMNVEV (reference sequence). The ends were cut back, 8 bases at V and 1 base at J, with 11 bases in the middle. CDR3 size: 13 residues. TCRdb's table, derived via immunoSEQ multiplex PCR, lists solely in-frame clones and lacks some. The repertoire holds around 61,000 clones, approximately 90% seen once, with approximately 1.5% in the top ten. The sample holds one count of this clone. This chain links TRBV27 with TRBJ1-1, with TRBD1 as a possible D gene (6 bases). Sequencing used peripheral blood, obtained in the third trimester of pregnancy. The TCR was taken from a female donor in good health, enrolled as a control in a pregnancy study. The CDR3, as DNA: TGTGCCAGCTTTAGGGGGAGGAACACTGAAGCTTTCTTT. Translating gives CASFRGRNTEAFF.